The 26 T cell receptor beta chains below all came from one sample that was sequenced in a study of spatial heterogeneity in lung cancer. No antigens are known for them. Whole-study findings and limits: The number of expanded tumor alpha and beta chains correlated with mutation number.

TCRdb re-called the 5' RACE reads through MiXCR, storing one row per CDR3 protein. The table includes about 13,000 distinct CDR3 sequences, over 4.5% detected once. As for time point: sample taken at primary tumor resection. The sequences come from lung tumor tissue, collected at surgery. These receptors came from a male donor with early-stage non-small cell lung cancer.

Relative to its sample, this clonotype is large (0.1 to 1%). The chain carries TRBV20-1 and TRBJ2-1, with 9 bases that match TRBD1. Germline V lookup: CDR1 DFQATT, CDR2 SNEGSKA (reference sequence). The V segment lost 4 bases and the J segment 7 bases; nucleotides outside the gene matches: 11. The CDR3 length is 15 residues. The CDR3 DNA sequence: TGCAGTGCTAACCCCGGGACAGGGATGCTGAATGAGCAGTTCTTC. The encoded protein is CSANPGTGMLNEQFF.

About this clonotype: Germline is not matched at one junction end, which may reflect a read error. J is TRBJ1-5 and V is TRBV7-2; the match to TRBD1 covers 7 bases. Germline CDR1 reads SGHTA; CDR2 reads FQGNSA. The length of the CDR3 is 13 residues. CDR3 sequence: CASSGDRYQHQHF. The CDR3 nucleotides are TGTGCCAGCAGCGGGGACAGATATCAGCACCAGCATTTT.

This clonotype was detected ten times or more. The gene calls are TRBV28 and TRBJ1-2; D is undetermined. CDR3 size: 13 residues. Trimming shortened V by 2 bases and J by 5 bases, and 9 bases separated the two germline ends. Germline loops: CDR1 MDHEN, CDR2 SYDVKM. CDR3 region: CASSLRPLYGYTF. The CDR3 DNA reads as TGTGCCAGCAGTTTACGGCCGTTATATGGCTACACCTTC.

This clonotype was seen only a few times. This chain uses TRBV6-5 with TRBJ1-2; no clear D gene. Trimming pared 2 bases from V and 8 bases from J, leaving 15 bases between. The CDR3 covers 14 residues. Germline values: CDR1 MNHEY, CDR2 SVGAGI. CDR3 DNA: TGTGCCAGCAGTTACAGGTCAGGAAATGACGGCTACACCTTC. Protein sequence: CASSYRSGNDGYTF.

This chain uses TRBV12-3 or TRBV12-4 with TRBJ2-3; D remains unclear. V shed 5 bases and J shed 5 bases, with 11 bases lying between them. The CDR3 totals 13 residues. CDR3 sequence: CASSAQTGDTQYF. DNA of the CDR3: TGTGCCAGCAGTGCCCAGACGGGAGATACGCAGTATTTT.

Many counts were recorded for this clonotype. The chain links TRBV28 to TRBJ2-7, with 12 bases aligning to TRBD2. V shed 8 bases, J shed 7 bases, and the junction held 9 bases outside the gene matches. Looked up from germline, CDR1 is MDHEN and CDR2 is SYDVKM. The CDR3 extends over 14 amino acids. CDR3 DNA: TGTGCCAGCTCACGACTAGCGGGGGTGCGGGAGCAGTACTTC. This encodes CASSRLAGVREQYF.

This clonotype showed up many times. The chain links TRBV4-2 to TRBJ1-6; 7 bases align to TRBD1. The germline gives CDR1 LGHNA, CDR2 YNFKEQ. This CDR3 has 16 residues. Trimming at V came to 2 bases and at J to 9 bases, leaving 10 bases not matched to a gene. This CDR3 reads CASSQLQGEGLSPLHF. As DNA, the CDR3 is TGTGCCAGCAGCCAACTCCAGGGGGAAGGGCTTTCACCCCTCCACTTT.

V is TRBV24-1 and J is TRBJ2-2; D call uncertain. This CDR3 has 15 amino acids. From germline, CDR1 is KGHDR and CDR2 SFDVKD. V was clipped by 4 bases and J by 1 base, with 9 bases between them. In nucleotides, the CDR3 is TGTGCCACCAGTGACCCCGGACGGAACACCGGGGAGCTGTTTTTT. Translation gives CATSDPGRNTGELFF.

In this sample, this clonotype turned up many times. This chain joins TRBV7-9 and TRBJ2-3; 9 nucleotides agree with TRBD1. The germline V gene has CDR1 SEHNR and CDR2 FQNEAQ (reference sequence). CDR3 length: 16 amino acids. Losses at the gene ends were 3 bases for V and 3 bases for J; bases not matched to a gene: 7. Here the CDR3 DNA reads TGTGCCAGCAGCTTCGTAGGACAGGGGTGGACAGATACGCAGTATTTT. Its translation: CASSFVGQGWTDTQYF.

There are many counts of this clonotype. The V gene is TRBV12-3 or TRBV12-4, the J gene TRBJ2-5; 7 bases map to TRBD1. The CDR3 covers 15 residues. V was clipped by 6 bases and J by 1 base; unmatched bases: 8. CDR3 nucleotides: TGTGCCAGCAGGGGACAGTCGGACCCCCAAGAGACCCAGTACTTC. Amino acid sequence: CASRGQSDPQETQYF.

This clonotype has ten or more counts. The chain carries TRBV20-1 and TRBJ1-6, with D unclear. Germline V lookup: CDR1 DFQATT, CDR2 SNEGSKA (reference sequence). The CDR3 totals 13 residues. The germline V and J ends were trimmed by 3 bases and 7 bases, with 10 bases remaining between them. CDR3 amino acids: CSASYGENSPLHF. In nucleotides, the CDR3 is TGCAGTGCTAGCTACGGGGAAAATTCACCCCTCCACTTT.

At least ten counts were recorded for this clonotype. The V and J genes are TRBV2 and TRBJ1-1; D is possibly TRBD1 (5 bases). The germline gives CDR1 SNHLY, CDR2 FYNNEI. The V end was cut by 6 bases, the J end by 9 bases, with 14 bases between. The CDR3 has 12 residues. The CDR3 reads CASSGGGFQAFF. The CDR3 bases are TGTGCCAGCAGCGGTGGGGGGTTTCAAGCTTTCTTT.

This clonotype turned up a few times. The rearrangement uses TRBV5-5 and TRBJ2-3, with 8 bases aligning to TRBD2. From germline, CDR1 is SGHKS and CDR2 YYEKEE (reference sequence). V shed 1 base and J 7 bases; nucleotides not matched to a gene: 2. This CDR3 contains 13 residues. The CDR3 sequence is CASSLTSGYTQYF. The CDR3 nucleotides are TGTGCCAGCAGCTTGACTAGCGGCTATACGCAGTATTTT.

The chain carries TRBV7-9 and TRBJ2-7; a weak D match, TRBD2 (5 bases). The CDR3 length is 15 residues. The germline V gene has CDR1 SEHNR and CDR2 FQNEAQ (reference sequence). V gave up 5 bases and J gave up 1 base, with 15 bases separating them. The CDR3 here is CASSRSGIGSYEQYF. The DNA of the CDR3 is TGTGCCAGCAGCCGATCGGGGATTGGGTCCTACGAGCAGTACTTC.

This clonotype was seen only a few times. The chain uses TRBV6-1 and TRBJ2-7; D not certain. The CDR3 runs to 15 residues. V lost 2 bases to trimming and J lost 1 base, with 12 bases between them. Germline V gives CDR1 MNHNS, CDR2 SASEGT. The CDR3 DNA reads TGTGCCAGCAGTGAACTCCCGGACGGTTCCTACGAGCAGTACTTC. Its translation: CASSELPDGSYEQYF.

This clonotype has just a few counts. The genes are TRBV4-3 and TRBJ2-3; D tentatively reads TRBD1 or TRBD2 (5 bases each). Germline V gene data show CDR1 as LGHNA and CDR2 as YSLEER. The CDR3 runs 14 residues. The V gene lost 2 bases and the J gene lost 1 base, with 7 bases spanning the gap. This chain's CDR3 is CASSQQGRTDTQYF. CDR3 nucleotide sequence: TGCGCCAGCAGCCAACAGGGACGCACAGATACGCAGTATTTT.

This clonotype was seen a handful of times. V and J are TRBV6-6 and TRBJ2-1; no clear D. The CDR3 extends over 15 amino acids. The V end lost 2 bases, the J end lost 3 bases, and 11 bases lay between the germline ends. The germline gives CDR1 MNHNY, CDR2 SVGAGI (reference sequence). The CDR3 region is CASSYEGDYYNEQFF. CDR3 DNA: TGTGCCAGCAGTTACGAAGGAGATTACTACAATGAGCAGTTCTTC.

This clonotype was found many times. The genes are TRBV5-6 and TRBJ2-3, with D maybe TRBD1 (6 bases). Germline-derived CDR1 and CDR2 are SGHDT and YYEEEE. The V gene lost 0 bases and the J gene lost 2 bases, with 16 bases spanning the gap. The CDR3 spans 17 residues. CDR3 coding DNA: TGTGCCAGCAGCTTGGCTTCCCGACAGGCTTTCACAGATACGCAGTATTTT. Residues: CASSLASRQAFTDTQYF.

This clonotype was picked up a small number of times. This chain joins TRBV5-1 and TRBJ2-7; 7 positions match TRBD1. Trimming removed 0 bases from V and 6 bases from J; junction bases left unmatched: 3. Germline lookup yields CDR1 SGHRS and CDR2 YFSETQ. CDR3 length: 13 residues. The DNA of the CDR3 is TGCGCCAGCAGCTTGGACAGGGGTCTCGAGCAGTACTTC. Protein product: CASSLDRGLEQYF. The whole variable domain, remainder taken from reference TRBV5-1 and TRBJ2-7, is KAGVTQTPRYLIKTRGQQVTLSCSPISGHRSVSWYQQTPGQGLQFLFEYFSETQRNKGNFPGRFSGRQFSNSRSEMNVSTLELGDSALYLCASSLDRGLEQYFGPGTRLTVT.

This clonotype was found many times. The V call is TRBV12-3 or TRBV12-4, the J call TRBJ2-3; the D is unclear. The CDR3 consists of 13 residues. Trimming stripped 6 bases from V and 1 base from J, with 8 bases between. This CDR3 is CASSPKGTDTQYF. In DNA, the CDR3 is TGTGCCAGCAGCCCTAAGGGCACAGATACGCAGTATTTT.

This clonotype was found many times. The chain links TRBV7-2 to TRBJ1-4; D possibly corresponds to TRBD1 (5 bases). Germline lookup yields CDR1 SGHTA and CDR2 FQGNSA. The CDR3 sequence is 16 residues long. The V end lost 5 bases, the J end lost 8 bases, and 21 bases lay between the germline ends. DNA of the CDR3: TGTGCCAGCAGCCAAAGGGGTCGGGGGACGAGAGAAAAACTGTTTTTT. Protein product: CASSQRGRGTREKLFF. Combining the CDR3 with reference TRBV7-2 and TRBJ1-4 gives the whole variable domain GAGVSQSPSNKVTEKGKDVELRCDPISGHTALYWYRQSLGQGLEFLIYFQGNSAPDKSGLPSDRFSAERTGGSVSTLTIQRTQQEDSAVYLCASSQRGRGTREKLFFGSGTQLSVL.

CDR3 region: CASSQEGAGRYGYTF. CDR3 bases: TGCGCCAGCAGCCAAGAAGGGGCAGGGAGGTATGGCTACACCTTC. V is TRBV4-3 and J is TRBJ1-2; maybe TRBD1 (5 bases). This CDR3 region has 15 residues. CDR1 and CDR2 (germline): LGHNA, YSLEER. With 0 bases removed from V and 5 bases from J, the gap between germline ends came to 13 bases.

This clonotype was found many times. The V call is TRBV27, the J call TRBJ2-3; a weak D match, TRBD2 (5 bases). This CDR3 is 13 amino acids long. From germline, CDR1 is MNHEY and CDR2 SMNVEV (reference sequence). With 5 bases removed from V and 3 bases from J, the gap between germline ends came to 9 bases. CDR3 region: CASSILATDTQYF. CDR3 sequence (DNA): TGTGCCAGCAGTATCTTAGCGACAGATACGCAGTATTTT.

This clonotype came up many times. This rearrangement joins TRBV5-8 to TRBJ2-4; D unclear. Germline V CDR1 and CDR2: SGHTS, YDEGEE. V was trimmed by 2 bases and J by 7 bases, leaving 10 bases between them. The CDR3 contains 13 residues. The chain's CDR3 is CASSLDSGNIQYF. CDR3 nucleotide sequence: TGTGCCAGCAGCTTAGACTCTGGGAACATTCAGTACTTC.

This clonotype was recorded many times. This chain links TRBV5-6 with TRBJ2-3; D not resolved. The CDR3 totals 15 residues. Trimming removed 2 bases from V and 4 bases from J, with 14 bases in between. Germline-derived CDR1 and CDR2 are SGHDT and YYEEEE. CDR3 region: CASSFPSVLADTQYF. The DNA of the CDR3 is TGTGCCAGCAGCTTTCCCAGCGTTTTAGCAGATACGCAGTATTTT.

This clonotype has a count of ten or more. The chain is built from TRBV6-1 and TRBJ2-2; D possibly corresponds to TRBD2 (7 bases). Germline CDR1 and CDR2: MNHNS and SASEGT. This CDR3 spans 19 amino acids. Trimming pared 2 bases from V and 2 bases from J, leaving 21 bases between. The CDR3 spells CASSESGWRGRLNTGELFF. CDR3 coding DNA: TGTGCCAGCAGTGAATCGGGTTGGCGGGGGCGGTTAAACACCGGGGAGCTGTTTTTT.